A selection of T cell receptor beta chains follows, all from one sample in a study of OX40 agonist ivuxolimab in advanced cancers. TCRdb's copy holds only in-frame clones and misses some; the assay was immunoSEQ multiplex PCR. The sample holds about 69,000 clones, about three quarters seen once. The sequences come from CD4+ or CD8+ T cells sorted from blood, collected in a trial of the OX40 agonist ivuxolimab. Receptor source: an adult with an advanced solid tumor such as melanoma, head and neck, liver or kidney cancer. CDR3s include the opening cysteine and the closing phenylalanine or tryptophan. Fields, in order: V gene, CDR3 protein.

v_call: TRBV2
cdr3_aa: CASRPLAGGNEQFF

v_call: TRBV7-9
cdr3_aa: CASSLVRQDTDTQYF

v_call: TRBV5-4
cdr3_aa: CASSSGTGMIYNEQFF

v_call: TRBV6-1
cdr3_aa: CASSESGRSHEQYF

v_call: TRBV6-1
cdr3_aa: CASSWGWEKLFF

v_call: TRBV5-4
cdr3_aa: CASSFPGTGGMNTEAFF

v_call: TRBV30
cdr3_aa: CAWSRKAEAFF

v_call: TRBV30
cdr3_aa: CAWNRQTDTQYF

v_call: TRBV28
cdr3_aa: CASSLPPGQGAGNTIYF

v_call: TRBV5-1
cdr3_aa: CASSLLRPRNEQFF

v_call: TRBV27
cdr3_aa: CASSSRRTSTDTQYF

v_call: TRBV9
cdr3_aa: CASSAGPSATEAFF

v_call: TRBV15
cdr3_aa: CATSRGVNSPLHF

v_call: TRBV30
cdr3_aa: CAWRARQGRNQPQHF

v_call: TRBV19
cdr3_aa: CASSIRGHPGEKLFF

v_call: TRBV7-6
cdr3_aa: CASSLSSGGRNEQFF

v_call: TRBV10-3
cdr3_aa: CAITGTQVGEQYF

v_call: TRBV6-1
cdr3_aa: CASSERGRGRAGELFF

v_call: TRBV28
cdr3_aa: CASTPGGDDYEQYF

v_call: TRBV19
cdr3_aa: CASNGERSYNEQFF

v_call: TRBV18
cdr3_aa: CASSPSQNTEAFF

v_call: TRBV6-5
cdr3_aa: CASSYKAKGGSTEAFF

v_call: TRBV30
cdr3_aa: CAWSGLELGTGELFF

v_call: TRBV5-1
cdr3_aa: CASSYKSGTAYSYEQYF

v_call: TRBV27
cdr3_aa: CASSSSGGSEQFF

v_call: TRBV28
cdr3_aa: CASRGAGIYEQYF

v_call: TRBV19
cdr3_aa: CASSMTGNQPQHF

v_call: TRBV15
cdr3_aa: CATSRGYDRGGGYTF

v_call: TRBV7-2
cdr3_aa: CASSGGPRRNSPLHF

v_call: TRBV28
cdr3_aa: CATRGGAGPNEQFF

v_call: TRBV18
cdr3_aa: CASSTAGQVNEKLFF

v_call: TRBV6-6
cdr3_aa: CASRIQLNEKLFF

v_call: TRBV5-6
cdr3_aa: CASSPRVGTDTQYF

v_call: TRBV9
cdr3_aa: CASSPTGGSASPLHF

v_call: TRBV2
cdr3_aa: CASIGLAGDHLYEQYF

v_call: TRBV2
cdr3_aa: CASIPGGPGELFF

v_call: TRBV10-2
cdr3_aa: CASSGFARGEQYF

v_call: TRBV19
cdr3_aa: CASSDGGTGETQYF

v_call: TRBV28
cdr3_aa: CASSLNGGLNYGYTF

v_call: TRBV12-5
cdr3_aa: CASGAPTRQGLYVRNEQFF

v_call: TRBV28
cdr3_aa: CASSLPGQGTGELFF

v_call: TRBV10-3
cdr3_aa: CAITLDPGYGYTF

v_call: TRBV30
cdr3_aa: CAWSSPRREIYGYTF

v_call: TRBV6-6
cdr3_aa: CASSYLDRDQNIQYF

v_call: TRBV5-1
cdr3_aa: CASGSRPRGEGANEQFF

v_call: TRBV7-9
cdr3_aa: CASSSDRGLVHEQYF